This T cell receptor beta chain was captured by sequencing in a study of cytomegalovirus exposure and HLA in healthy donors. The PCR used 60 Vbeta and 13 Jbeta primers. The data were produced by immunoSEQ multiplex PCR, yet TCRdb's version contains in-frame clones alone and is incomplete. Of under 150,000 clones listed, 55% to 80% are singletons. General study points: The study labeled 170 or so TCR beta chains cytomegalovirus-associated.

This clone was observed a handful of times. What it binds is unknown. The source of this sequence is a woman in her forties in good health and CMV-seronegative. The sample comprised PBMCs.

CDR3 bases: TGTGCCAGCACCCGGGGACAGGGATTAAAAGCTTTCTTT. It codes for CASTRGQGLKAFF. This rearrangement joins TRBV27 to TRBJ1-1, with TRBD1 matching over 9 bases. This CDR3 is 13 amino acids long. CDR1 and CDR2 (germline): MNHEY, SMNVEV (reference sequence). Trimming cost V 7 bases and J 9 bases; bases outside gene matches: 9.